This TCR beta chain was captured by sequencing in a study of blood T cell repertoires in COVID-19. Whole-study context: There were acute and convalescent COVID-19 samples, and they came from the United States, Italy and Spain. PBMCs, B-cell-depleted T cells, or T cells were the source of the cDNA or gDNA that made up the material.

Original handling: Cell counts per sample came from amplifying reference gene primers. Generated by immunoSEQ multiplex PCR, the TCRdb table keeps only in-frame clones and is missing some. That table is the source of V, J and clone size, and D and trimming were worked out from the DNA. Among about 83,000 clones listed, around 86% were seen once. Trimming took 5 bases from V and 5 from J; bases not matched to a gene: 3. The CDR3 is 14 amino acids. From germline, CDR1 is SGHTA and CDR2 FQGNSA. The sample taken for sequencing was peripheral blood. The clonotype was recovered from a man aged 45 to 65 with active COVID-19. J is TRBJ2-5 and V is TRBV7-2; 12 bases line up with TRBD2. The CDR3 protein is CASSGLAGRETQYF. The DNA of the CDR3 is TGTGCCAGCAGCGGACTAGCGGGGCGGGAGACCCAGTACTTC.